This T cell receptor beta chain emerged from a study of blood T cell repertoires in COVID-19. Study background: Two consecutive negative NP/OP PCR tests, clearance, or resolved symptoms defined Cohort 3 recovery.

Individuals aged about 18 to 90 years were recruited from roughly 23 US areas. Allocation to cohorts depended on clinical history reported by the participants. Per the study methods: Estimates of nucleated cell counts were drawn from the amplification of reference gene primers. Assay used: immunoSEQ multiplex PCR; TCRdb lists only in-frame clones, some missing. The V and J calls and clone size are taken from that table; D and trimming were inferred from the DNA. Among roughly 190,000 clones listed, 85% to 90% were seen once. This CDR3 region has 15 residues. Germline V gene sequence: CDR1 SGHNT, CDR2 YYREEE (reference sequence). Between the trimmed V and J ends, which lost 1 base and 4 bases, there was a span of 12 bases.

V and J are TRBV5-4 and TRBJ1-3; D remains ambiguous. The sequence was collected from a woman aged 40 to 55 in a cohort exposed to, infected with or recovered from COVID-19 (not recorded which). The specimen was PBMCs or T cells enriched from blood (not recorded which). The CDR3 sequence is CASSLSLDLGNTIYF. CDR3 sequence (DNA): TGTGCCAGCAGCTTGTCTTTGGACTTAGGAAACACCATATATTTT.